The next 32 T cell receptor beta chains were all read from a single sample in a study of T-cell reconstitution after alpha-beta-depleted transplantation in children. Preparing the TCRbeta library involved the use of unique molecular identifiers. TCRdb re-called the PCR reads through MiXCR, storing one row per CDR3 protein. The table includes around 420,000 distinct CDR3 sequences, roughly 15% detected once. Specimen: PBMCs, mostly from graft donor cells, collected 360 days after TCRalphabeta/CD19-depleted stem cell transplant. The receptors shown here come from a boy younger than two who had a stem cell transplant for Wiskott-Aldrich syndrome, so the T cells may come from the graft donor.

The chain joins TRBV12-3 or TRBV12-4 to TRBJ2-7, with TRBD1 identical over 7 bases. CDR3 length equals 17 residues. V shed 0 bases, J shed 2 bases, and the junction held 10 bases outside the gene matches. The CDR3 region is CASSLAWDRRFPYEQYF. CDR3 nucleotides: TGTGCCAGCAGTTTAGCGTGGGACAGACGCTTTCCCTACGAGCAGTACTTC.

This clonotype was picked up a small number of times. The CDR3 is CASSYSMLGTSVYEQYF. CDR3 nucleotides: TGTGCCAGCAGTTACTCGATGCTCGGGACGTCCGTCTACGAGCAGTACTTC. This chain connects TRBV6-5 to TRBJ2-7; D possibly matches TRBD1 or TRBD2 (5 bases each). Germline V gives CDR1 MNHEY, CDR2 SVGAGI. The CDR3 length is 17 residues. V lost 0 bases and J lost 3, with 18 bases in between.

The rearrangement uses TRBV7-8 and TRBJ2-2; 10 bases line up with TRBD1. Germline loops: CDR1 SGHVS, CDR2 FQNEAQ. Trimming cost V 0 bases and J 7 bases; bases outside gene matches: 11. CDR3 size: 18 residues. The CDR3 reads CASSLAERVTGGHGELFF. The CDR3 DNA is TGTGCCAGCAGCTTAGCAGAAAGGGTGACAGGGGGCCACGGGGAGCTGTTTTTT.

This clonotype was counted a few times. The chain combines TRBV12-3 or TRBV12-4 with TRBJ2-2; D remains unclear. This CDR3 is 13 amino acids long. V was cut by 1 base and J by 7 bases, with 7 bases left in between. CDR3 sequence (DNA): TGTGCCAGCAGTTTAGGCGGTTACGGGGAGCTGTTTTTT. Its protein is CASSLGGYGELFF.

This clonotype was seen only a few times. The chain has TRBV4-2 and TRBJ1-2; 9 nucleotides align to TRBD1. The CDR3 runs to 16 residues. Looked up from germline, CDR1 is LGHNA and CDR2 is YNFKEQ. The V segment lost 1 base and the J segment 10 bases; nucleotides outside the gene matches: 13. CDR3: CASSQVASPRDRVYTF. In DNA form, the CDR3 reads TGTGCCAGCAGCCAAGTCGCCTCACCCCGGGACAGGGTCTACACCTTC.

The rearrangement joins TRBV24-1 to TRBJ2-5; 10 bases map to TRBD1. Per the germline V gene, CDR1 is KGHDR and CDR2 is SFDVKD. The V and J ends lost 4 bases and 1 base, in that order; junction bases with no gene match: 5. This CDR3 contains 16 residues. The CDR3 loop reads CATSEGDRGGQETQYF. The CDR3 region has the DNA TGTGCCACCAGTGAGGGGGACAGGGGAGGCCAAGAGACCCAGTACTTC.

The genes are TRBV18 and TRBJ2-7; 7 nucleotides match TRBD1. The germline gives CDR1 KGHSH, CDR2 LQKENI. Trimming removed 3 bases from V and 0 bases from J; junction bases left unmatched: 14. The CDR3 totals 18 residues. The CDR3, as DNA: TGTGCCAGCTCACCTGACGTCTTGGGCAGGGGGAGCTCCTACGAGCAGTACTTC. Protein sequence: CASSPDVLGRGSSYEQYF.

In this sample, this clonotype turned up many times. The DNA for the CDR3 is TGTGCCAGCAGTTTAGTGGACGAGCAGTACTTC. Residues: CASSLVDEQYF. The gene calls are TRBV12-3 or TRBV12-4 and TRBJ2-7, with D hard to call. The CDR3 loop spans 11 amino acids. With 1 base removed from V and 5 bases from J, the gap between germline ends came to 3 bases.

This clonotype was detected only a few times. The V and J genes are TRBV5-1 and TRBJ2-5; 7 positions match TRBD1. This CDR3 has 15 amino acids. From germline, CDR1 is SGHRS and CDR2 YFSETQ. Trimming cost V 4 bases and J 1 base; bases outside gene matches: 7. CDR3 amino acids: CASSRRGTVQETQYF. The CDR3 bases are TGCGCCAGCAGCCGGAGAGGGACAGTCCAAGAGACCCAGTACTTC.

V is TRBV12-3 or TRBV12-4 and J is TRBJ1-1; weak D call: TRBD1 (5 bases). The CDR3 has 14 amino acids. V was cut by 1 base and J by 8 bases, with 14 bases left in between. CDR3 DNA: TGTGCCAGCAGTTTAGAGACAGCTCACGCCGAAGCTTTCTTT. This codes for CASSLETAHAEAFF.

The chain has TRBV5-1 and TRBJ2-1, with D perhaps being TRBD1 or TRBD2 (7 bases each). Germline CDR1 is SGHRS and CDR2 is YFSETQ. This CDR3 has 16 residues. V was cut by 1 base and J by 2 bases, with 13 bases left in between. CDR3 nucleotides: TGCGCCAGCAGCTTGCGGGGGGACAGAGCCTACAATGAGCAGTTCTTC. It is translated as CASSLRGDRAYNEQFF.

The chain carries TRBV6-5 and TRBJ1-6, with 7 bases lining up with TRBD1. Germline-derived CDR1 and CDR2 are MNHEY and SVGAGI. This CDR3 is 17 amino acids long. Trimming at V came to 0 bases and at J to 1 base, leaving 3 bases not matched to a gene. The CDR3 DNA reads TGTGCCAGCAGTTACTCAGGGGGCCGATCCTATAATTCACCCCTCCACTTT. Translated, it gives CASSYSGGRSYNSPLHF.

This clonotype has a handful of counts. The chain uses TRBV29-1 and TRBJ2-5; the D call may be TRBD1 or TRBD2 (5 bases each). Per the germline V gene, CDR1 is SQVTM and CDR2 is ANQGSEA. The CDR3 is 12 residues long. Trimming took 4 bases from V and 5 from J, leaving 11 bases between them. The CDR3 loop reads CSVGRGRETQYF. The DNA of the CDR3 is TGCAGCGTTGGTCGGGGCCGGGAGACCCAGTACTTC.

A few counts support this clonotype. The rearrangement uses TRBV29-1 and TRBJ2-5; a weak D match, TRBD1 (5 bases). This CDR3 is 12 amino acids long. CDR1 is SQVTM and CDR2 is ANQGSEA in the germline V gene. Trimming stripped 6 bases from V and 1 base from J, with 9 bases between. CDR3 sequence: CSVQGAQETQYF. For the CDR3, the DNA is TGCAGCGTGCAGGGTGCCCAAGAGACCCAGTACTTC.

The chain couples TRBV14 to TRBJ1-1; D call uncertain. Germline CDR1 is SGHDN and CDR2 is FVKESK. V was trimmed by 1 base and J by 1 base, leaving 10 bases between them. The CDR3 covers 15 residues. CDR3 loop: CASSQVSTENTEAFF. CDR3 DNA: TGTGCCAGCAGCCAAGTATCCACCGAGAACACTGAAGCTTTCTTT.

This clonotype was detected only a few times. The chain links TRBV12-3 or TRBV12-4 to TRBJ1-5, with 10 bases matching TRBD1. The trim removed 5 bases at V and 2 bases at J, leaving 6 bases unmatched. The CDR3 contains 16 residues. CDR3 residues: CASSPRQGAGNQPQHF. CDR3 sequence (DNA): TGTGCCAGCAGTCCTCGACAGGGGGCAGGCAATCAGCCCCAGCATTTT.

In DNA form, the CDR3 reads TGCGCCAGCAGCCAAGATTCGGGACAGGGGGCCCCAGGACTAGGCTCACCCCTCCACTTT. It specifies CASSQDSGQGAPGLGSPLHF. The J gene is TRBJ1-6, the V gene TRBV4-3; 12 bases align to TRBD1. This CDR3 comprises 20 residues. In germline, CDR1 is LGHNA, CDR2 YSLEER. Germline trimming cut 0 bases from V and 10 bases from J; bases unmatched to any gene: 16.

The CDR3 coding sequence is TGTGCCAGCAGCTTGGGTGGCGGGTCCCGGCTCTACAATGAGCAGTTCTTC. Translation: CASSLGGGSRLYNEQFF. V and J are TRBV7-9 and TRBJ2-1, with D tentatively TRBD2 (5 bases). Germline assignment: CDR1 SEHNR and CDR2 FQNEAQ (reference sequence). The CDR3 runs 17 residues. V shed 3 bases and J shed 3 bases, with 18 bases lying between them.

The J gene is TRBJ2-1, the V gene TRBV7-9, with 11 nucleotides matching TRBD2. The germline V gene encodes CDR1 SEHNR and CDR2 FQNEAQ (reference sequence). CDR3 length: 17 amino acids. V lost 5 bases and J lost 3; bases outside the gene matches: 9. The CDR3 reads CASSTQLTSGVYNEQFF. In DNA, the CDR3 is TGTGCCAGCAGCACGCAATTGACTAGCGGGGTCTACAATGAGCAGTTCTTC.

The rearrangement joins TRBV6-2 or TRBV6-3 to TRBJ2-5, with D perhaps given as TRBD1 or TRBD2 (5 bases each). There are 13 residues in the CDR3. Looked up from germline, CDR1 is MNHEY and CDR2 is SVGEGT. V was clipped by 6 bases and J by 5 bases, with 13 bases between them. DNA of the CDR3: TGTGCCAGCAGCACCGGGACCTCTGAGACCCAGTACTTC. It is translated as CASSTGTSETQYF.

This clonotype was seen only a few times. V is TRBV10-3 and J is TRBJ2-1, with 9 bases lining up with TRBD2. V lost 3 bases and J lost 4; bases outside the gene matches: 7. There are 16 residues in the CDR3. Germline lookup yields CDR1 ENHRY and CDR2 SYGVKD. For the CDR3, the DNA is TGTGCCATCAGTGAAAAGACTAGCGGACTTTACAATGAGCAGTTCTTC. It yields the protein CAISEKTSGLYNEQFF.

The chain is built from TRBV5-1 and TRBJ2-1; D is perhaps TRBD1 (5 bases). Germline-derived CDR1 and CDR2 are SGHRS and YFSETQ. Trimming removed 4 bases from V and 1 base from J, with 15 bases in between. CDR3 length: 16 amino acids. The CDR3 coding sequence is TGCGCCAGCAGCGCTAACCCCGCAGGGTCCTACAATGAGCAGTTCTTC. Protein: CASSANPAGSYNEQFF. The full variable domain, its missing parts supplied by reference TRBV5-1 and TRBJ2-1, is KAGVTQTPRYLIKTRGQQVTLSCSPISGHRSVSWYQQTPGQGLQFLFEYFSETQRNKGNFPGRFSGRQFSNSRSEMNVSTLELGDSALYLCASSANPAGSYNEQFFGPGTRLTVL.

V and J are TRBV5-1 and TRBJ2-5; possibly TRBD2 for D (6 bases). Germline assignment: CDR1 SGHRS and CDR2 YFSETQ. This CDR3 region has 16 residues. Trimming shortened V by 1 base and J by 4 bases, and 17 bases separated the two germline ends. For the CDR3, the DNA is TGCGCCAGCAGCTTGAAAGCAGGGAAGGAGGGAGAGACCCAGTACTTC. It yields the protein CASSLKAGKEGETQYF.

This clonotype has only a few counts. The V call is TRBV28, the J call TRBJ2-3; TRBD2 is a possible D gene (6 bases). Germline CDR1 reads MDHEN; CDR2 reads SYDVKM. The CDR3 runs to 13 residues. Trimming shortened V by 6 bases and J by 7 bases, and 14 bases separated the two germline ends. The DNA of the CDR3 is TGTGCCAGCAGCCGCCTAGCGTGGAATACGCAGTATTTT. Protein: CASSRLAWNTQYF.

The V and J genes are TRBV28 and TRBJ2-7; tentatively, D is TRBD2 (7 bases). CDR1 and CDR2 from the germline V gene are MDHEN and SYDVKM. This CDR3 comprises 14 residues. V lost 6 bases and J 6 bases, leaving 18 bases between the germline ends. The CDR3 loop reads CASSLEGEGIEQYF. CDR3 nucleotide sequence: TGTGCCAGCAGCTTAGAGGGGGAGGGGATCGAGCAGTACTTC.

The chain combines TRBV5-1 with TRBJ1-2, with D uncertain. The ends were cut back, 4 bases at V and 0 bases at J, with 10 bases in the middle. CDR1 is SGHRS and CDR2 is YFSETQ in the germline V gene. There are 14 residues in the CDR3. The CDR3 region has the DNA TGCGCCAGCAGCCCCCTCAGCACTAACTATGGCTACACCTTC. Translating it yields CASSPLSTNYGYTF.

The V and J genes are TRBV6-1 and TRBJ2-1; 7 bases agree with TRBD2. This CDR3 is 16 amino acids long. Germline V lookup: CDR1 MNHNS, CDR2 SASEGT. V trimming: 5 bases; J trimming: 3 bases; junction bases outside the gene matches: 10. CDR3 nucleotides: TGTGCCAGCAGTCTCACTAGCGAATCGGGCTACAATGAGCAGTTCTTC. This gives the protein CASSLTSESGYNEQFF.

This clonotype has just a few counts. V is TRBV28 and J is TRBJ1-2, with a tentative D call TRBD1 (5 bases). Germline V lookup: CDR1 MDHEN, CDR2 SYDVKM. The CDR3 is 13 amino acids. V was cut by 3 bases and J by 8 bases, with 13 bases left in between. In DNA, the CDR3 is TGTGCCAGCAGTTTCGTAGGGGTGAGAGGCTACACCTTC. Residues: CASSFVGVRGYTF.

V is TRBV6-5 and J is TRBJ2-2; TRBD1 might be the D (6 bases). CDR1 is MNHEY and CDR2 is SVGAGI in the germline V gene. The CDR3 spans 15 residues. V shed 0 bases and J shed 5 bases, with 10 bases lying between them. The DNA for the CDR3 is TGTGCCAGCAGTTACTCTGGGGGCAAGACCGGGGAGCTGTTTTTT. Translation gives CASSYSGGKTGELFF.

The chain combines TRBV6-1 with TRBJ2-2; D may be TRBD1 (5 bases). Germline CDR1 and CDR2: MNHNS and SASEGT. This CDR3 contains 17 residues. Trimming took off 6 bases at V and 3 bases at J, with 20 bases between the two ends. The CDR3 sequence: CASSRASVKGHTGELFF. The CDR3 DNA is TGTGCCAGCAGCCGAGCCTCCGTAAAGGGGCACACCGGGGAGCTGTTTTTT.

This clonotype has just a few counts. The rearrangement links TRBV7-9 to TRBJ2-7; 9 nucleotides line up with TRBD2. Germline lookup yields CDR1 SEHNR and CDR2 FQNEAQ (reference sequence). The CDR3 runs to 16 residues. V lost 2 bases, J lost 2 bases, and 7 bases stayed unmatched. CDR3 DNA sequence: TGTGCCAGCAGCTTAATAGCGGGAGCTGGGGCCTACGAGCAGTACTTC. This gives the protein CASSLIAGAGAYEQYF.

The rearrangement uses TRBV5-1 and TRBJ2-5; perhaps TRBD2 as D (6 bases). Germline CDR1 and CDR2: SGHRS and YFSETQ. The CDR3 is 16 residues long. The germline V and J ends were trimmed by 0 bases and 3 bases, with 15 bases remaining between them. DNA of the CDR3: TGCGCCAGCAGCTTGGCCCAGACTAGGGTTAAAGAGACCCAGTACTTC. Its translation: CASSLAQTRVKETQYF. The full variable domain, its missing parts supplied by reference TRBV5-1 and TRBJ2-5, is KAGVTQTPRYLIKTRGQQVTLSCSPISGHRSVSWYQQTPGQGLQFLFEYFSETQRNKGNFPGRFSGRQFSNSRSEMNVSTLELGDSALYLCASSLAQTRVKETQYFGPGTRLLVL.